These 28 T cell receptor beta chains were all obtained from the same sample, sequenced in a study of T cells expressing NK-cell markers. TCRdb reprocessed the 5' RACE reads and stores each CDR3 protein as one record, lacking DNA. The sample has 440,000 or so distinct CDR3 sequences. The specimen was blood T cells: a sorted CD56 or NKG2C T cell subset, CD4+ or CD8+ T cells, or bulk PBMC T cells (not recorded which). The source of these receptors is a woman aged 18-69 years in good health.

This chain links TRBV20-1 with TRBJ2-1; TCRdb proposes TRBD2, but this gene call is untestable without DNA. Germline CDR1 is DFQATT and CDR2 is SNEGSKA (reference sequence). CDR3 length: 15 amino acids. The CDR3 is CSASVGTSSYNEQFF.

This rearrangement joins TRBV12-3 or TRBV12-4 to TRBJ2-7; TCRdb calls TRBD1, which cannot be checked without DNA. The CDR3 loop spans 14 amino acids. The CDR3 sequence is CASRGGQIPGEQYF.

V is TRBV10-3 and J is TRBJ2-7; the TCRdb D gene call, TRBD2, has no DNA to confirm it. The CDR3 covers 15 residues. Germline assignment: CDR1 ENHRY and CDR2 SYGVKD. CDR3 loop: CAISEVPADTYEQYF.

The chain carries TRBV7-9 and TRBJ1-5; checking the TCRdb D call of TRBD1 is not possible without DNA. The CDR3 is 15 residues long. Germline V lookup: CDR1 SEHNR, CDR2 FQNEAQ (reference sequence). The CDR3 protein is CASSLGSGDGQPQHF.

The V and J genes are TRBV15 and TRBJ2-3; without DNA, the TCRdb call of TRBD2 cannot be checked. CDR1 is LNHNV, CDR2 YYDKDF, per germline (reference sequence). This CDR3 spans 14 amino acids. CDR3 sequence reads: CATNLALSTDTQYF.

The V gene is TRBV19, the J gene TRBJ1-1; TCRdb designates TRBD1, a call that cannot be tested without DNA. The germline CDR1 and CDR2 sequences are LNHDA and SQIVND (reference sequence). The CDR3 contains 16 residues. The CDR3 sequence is CASRAPLGDLNTEAFF.

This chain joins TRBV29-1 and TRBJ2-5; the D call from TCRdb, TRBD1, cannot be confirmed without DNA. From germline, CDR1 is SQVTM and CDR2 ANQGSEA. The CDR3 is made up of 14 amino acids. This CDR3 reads CSVDKRRGWETQYF.

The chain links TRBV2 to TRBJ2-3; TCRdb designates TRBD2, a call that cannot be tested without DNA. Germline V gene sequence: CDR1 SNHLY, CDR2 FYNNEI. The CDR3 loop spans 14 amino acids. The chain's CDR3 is CASGRREREDTQYF.

This CDR3 reads CATSREGRGGTDTQYF. The chain recombines TRBV15 with TRBJ2-3; TCRdb picks TRBD2, but there is no DNA to check that call. The CDR3 has 16 residues. Per germline, CDR1 LNHNV and CDR2 YYDKDF (reference sequence). The whole variable domain, filled in from reference TRBV15 and TRBJ2-3, reads DAMVIQNPRYQVTQFGKPVTLSCSQTLNHNVMYWYQQKSSQAPKLLFHYYDKDFNNEADTPDNFQSRRPNTSFCFLDIRSPGLGDTAMYLCATSREGRGGTDTQYFGPGTRLTVL.

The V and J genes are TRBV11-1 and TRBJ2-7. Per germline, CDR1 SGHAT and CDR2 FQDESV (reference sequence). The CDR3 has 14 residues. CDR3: CASSLGGSFYEQYF.

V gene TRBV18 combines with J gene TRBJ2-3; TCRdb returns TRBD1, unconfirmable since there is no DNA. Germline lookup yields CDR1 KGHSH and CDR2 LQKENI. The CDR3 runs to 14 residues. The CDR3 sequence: CASSDRQSTDTQYF.

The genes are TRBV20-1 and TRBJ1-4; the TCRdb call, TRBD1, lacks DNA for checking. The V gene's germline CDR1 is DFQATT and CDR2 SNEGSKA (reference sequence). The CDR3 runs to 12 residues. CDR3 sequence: CSAVRGKEKLFF.

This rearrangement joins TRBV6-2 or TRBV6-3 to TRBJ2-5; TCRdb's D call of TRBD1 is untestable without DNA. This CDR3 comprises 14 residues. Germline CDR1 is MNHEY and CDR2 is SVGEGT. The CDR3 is CASSPRTEEMTQYF.

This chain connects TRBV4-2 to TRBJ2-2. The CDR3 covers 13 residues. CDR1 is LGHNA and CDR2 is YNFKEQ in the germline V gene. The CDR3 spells CASSQDAAGELFF.

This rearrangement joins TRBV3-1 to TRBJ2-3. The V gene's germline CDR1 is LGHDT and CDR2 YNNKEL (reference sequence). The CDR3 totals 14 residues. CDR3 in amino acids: CASSPGISTDTQYF.

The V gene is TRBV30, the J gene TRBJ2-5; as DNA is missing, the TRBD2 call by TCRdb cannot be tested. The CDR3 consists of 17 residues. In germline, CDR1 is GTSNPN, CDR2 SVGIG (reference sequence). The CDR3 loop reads CAWSEKAGGTKRGTQYF.

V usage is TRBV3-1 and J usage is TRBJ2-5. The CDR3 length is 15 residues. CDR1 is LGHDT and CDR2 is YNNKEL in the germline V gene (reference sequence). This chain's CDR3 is CASSQDMGTKETQYF.

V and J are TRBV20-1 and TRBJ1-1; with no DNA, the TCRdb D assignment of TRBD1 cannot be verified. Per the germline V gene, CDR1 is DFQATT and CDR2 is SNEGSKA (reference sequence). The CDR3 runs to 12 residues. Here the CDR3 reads CSATPGVTEAFF.

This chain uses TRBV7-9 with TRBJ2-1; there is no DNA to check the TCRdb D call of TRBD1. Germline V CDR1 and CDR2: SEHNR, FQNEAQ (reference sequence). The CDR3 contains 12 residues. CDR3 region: CATPGGANEQFF.

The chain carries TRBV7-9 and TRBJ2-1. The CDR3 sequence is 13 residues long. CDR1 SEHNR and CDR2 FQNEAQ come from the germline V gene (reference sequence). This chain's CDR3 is CASSLGLGPEQFF.

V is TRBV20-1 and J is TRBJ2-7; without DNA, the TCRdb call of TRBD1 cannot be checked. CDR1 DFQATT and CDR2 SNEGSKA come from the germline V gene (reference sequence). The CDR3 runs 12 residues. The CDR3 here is CSARKRDGRGDF.

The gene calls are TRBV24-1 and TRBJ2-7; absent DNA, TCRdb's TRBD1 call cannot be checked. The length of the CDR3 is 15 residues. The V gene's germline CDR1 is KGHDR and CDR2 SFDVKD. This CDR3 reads CATSDTRTDPYEQYF.

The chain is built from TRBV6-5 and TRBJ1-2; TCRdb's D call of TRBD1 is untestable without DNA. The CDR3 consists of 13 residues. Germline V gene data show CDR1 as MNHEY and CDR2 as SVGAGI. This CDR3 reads CASSYQGRDGYTF.

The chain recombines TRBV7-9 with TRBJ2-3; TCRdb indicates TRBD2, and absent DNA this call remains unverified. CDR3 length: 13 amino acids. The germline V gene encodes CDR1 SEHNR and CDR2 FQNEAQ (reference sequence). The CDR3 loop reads CASSPPDLDTQYF.

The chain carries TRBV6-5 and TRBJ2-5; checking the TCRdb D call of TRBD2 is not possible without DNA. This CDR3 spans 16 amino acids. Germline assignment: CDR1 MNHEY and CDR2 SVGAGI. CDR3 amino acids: CASSLGSGGARETQYF.

The CDR3 loop reads CASGNVQETQYF. The rearrangement uses TRBV7-9 and TRBJ2-5. Germline CDR1 SEHNR, CDR2 FQNEAQ (reference sequence). The CDR3 totals 12 residues.

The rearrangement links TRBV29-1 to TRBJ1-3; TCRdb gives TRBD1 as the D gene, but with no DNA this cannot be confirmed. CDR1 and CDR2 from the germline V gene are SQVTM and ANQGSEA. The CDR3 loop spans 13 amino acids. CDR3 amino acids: CSAGTGPSNTIYF.

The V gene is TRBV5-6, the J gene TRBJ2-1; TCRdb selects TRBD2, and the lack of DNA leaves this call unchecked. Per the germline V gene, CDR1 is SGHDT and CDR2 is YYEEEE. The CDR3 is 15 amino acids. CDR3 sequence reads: CASSLGGLAGNEQFF.